Following are 21 T cell receptor beta chains from one sample sequenced in a study of cytomegalovirus exposure and HLA in healthy donors. The PCR employed 60 Vbeta primers together with 13 Jbeta primers. Some clones are missing from TCRdb's copy, which holds only in-frame ones; the method was immunoSEQ multiplex PCR. The table records around 230,000 clones, approximately 81% of them present only once. What was sequenced was PBMCs. The receptor set was obtained from a girl aged 2 to 9 in good health and CMV-seronegative.

This chain links TRBV29-1 with TRBJ2-1, with 10 bases identical to TRBD2. V lost 5 bases to trimming and J lost 0 bases; unmatched junction nucleotides: 10. The CDR3 extends over 17 amino acids. Germline V lookup: CDR1 SQVTM, CDR2 ANQGSEA. The CDR3 DNA is TGCAGCGTTTATTTTCCAGCGGGAGGGAGCTCCTACAATGAGCAGTTCTTC. This encodes CSVYFPAGGSSYNEQFF.

The chain couples TRBV5-1 to TRBJ2-3, with D possibly being TRBD1 (6 bases). Trimming left V 4 bases short and J 4 bases short, with 13 bases between. The CDR3 extends over 14 amino acids. Looked up from germline, CDR1 is SGHRS and CDR2 is YFSETQ. CDR3 nucleotides: TGCGCCAGCAGCGACCCCGGGACATCAGATACGCAGTATTTT. It encodes CASSDPGTSDTQYF.

This chain uses TRBV7-2 with TRBJ2-4; D gene ambiguous. From germline, CDR1 is SGHTA and CDR2 FQGNSA. The CDR3 has 12 residues. The V gene lost 8 bases and the J gene lost 1 base, with 6 bases spanning the gap. CDR3 protein: CASGRAKNIQYF. CDR3 DNA sequence: TGTGCCAGCGGCAGGGCCAAAAACATTCAGTACTTC.

The V and J genes are TRBV5-1 and TRBJ2-2, with no clear D. CDR1 and CDR2 from the germline V gene are SGHRS and YFSETQ. Trimming pared 0 bases from V and 3 bases from J, leaving 9 bases between. This CDR3 is built from 15 residues. CDR3 loop: CASSLVSSDTGELFF. CDR3 bases: TGCGCCAGCAGCTTGGTGTCGTCAGACACCGGGGAGCTGTTTTTT.

V gene TRBV6-6 combines with J gene TRBJ1-5; D gene ambiguous. In germline, CDR1 is MNHNY, CDR2 SVGAGI (reference sequence). The CDR3 is 14 residues long. Trimming removed 2 bases at V and 4 bases at J, with 9 bases between. The CDR3 DNA sequence: TGTGCCAGCAGTTACCGAGACGGGAATCAGCCCCAGCATTTT. Its translation is CASSYRDGNQPQHF.

This sequence joins TRBV14 and TRBJ1-1; D remains ambiguous. The V end lost 0 bases, the J end lost 1 base, and 3 bases lay between the germline ends. Germline-derived CDR1 and CDR2 are SGHDN and FVKESK. The CDR3 is 13 amino acids. The CDR3: CASSQEQNTEAFF. CDR3 coding DNA: TGTGCCAGCAGCCAAGAACAGAACACTGAAGCTTTCTTT.

This sequence joins TRBV7-9 and TRBJ2-7, with 7 bases lining up with TRBD1. J gave up 6 bases and V 5 bases, and 4 bases lay outside the gene matches. This CDR3 has 12 residues. The germline CDR1 and CDR2 sequences are SEHNR and FQNEAQ (reference sequence). This CDR3 is CASSATGVEQYF. For the CDR3, the DNA is TGTGCCAGCAGCGCCACAGGGGTCGAGCAGTACTTC.

V is TRBV2 and J is TRBJ2-5; perhaps TRBD2 as D (5 bases). Germline CDR1 reads SNHLY; CDR2 reads FYNNEI. With 4 bases removed from V and 5 bases from J, the gap between germline ends came to 8 bases. The CDR3 runs 12 residues. CDR3 region: CASSGRSETQYF. The CDR3 DNA follows: TGTGCCAGCAGTGGGAGGTCTGAGACCCAGTACTTC.

The J gene is TRBJ2-7, the V gene TRBV18; the D gene is possibly TRBD1 (6 bases). V lost 3 bases and J 4 bases, leaving 13 bases between the germline ends. CDR3 length: 14 residues. Per the germline V gene, CDR1 is KGHSH and CDR2 is LQKENI. The CDR3 reads CASSPTTGIYEQYF. CDR3 nucleotide sequence: TGTGCCAGCTCACCCACGACAGGAATATACGAGCAGTACTTC.

The chain recombines TRBV6-1 with TRBJ2-7, with D unclear. V lost 2 bases to trimming and J lost 0 bases, with 5 bases between them. Germline CDR1 and CDR2: MNHNS and SASEGT. This CDR3 comprises 13 residues. CDR3 protein: CASSEQVSYEQYF. For the CDR3, the DNA is TGTGCCAGCAGTGAACAGGTCTCCTACGAGCAGTACTTC.

This clone showed up just once. J is TRBJ2-1 and V is TRBV19; 8 nucleotides match TRBD1. The CDR3 extends over 12 amino acids. In germline, CDR1 is LNHDA, CDR2 SQIVND (reference sequence). Germline trimming cut 11 bases from V and 6 bases from J; bases unmatched to any gene: 6. The CDR3 region has the DNA TGTGCCGCGGGACAGGATTCCAATGAGCAGTTCTTC. The encoded protein is CAAGQDSNEQFF.

The V gene is TRBV6-5, the J gene TRBJ2-2; D is perhaps TRBD2 (6 bases). The germline V and J ends were trimmed by 7 bases and 0 bases, with 9 bases remaining between them. The CDR3 has 14 residues. Germline V gives CDR1 MNHEY, CDR2 SVGAGI. The CDR3 region has the DNA TGTGCCAGCATCCGCGGGGCGAACACCGGGGAGCTGTTTTTT. Its protein product is CASIRGANTGELFF.

The chain couples TRBV11-2 to TRBJ2-1; D not resolved. The V and J ends lost 1 base and 6 bases respectively, with 16 bases between them. The CDR3 is 16 residues long. CDR1 SGHAT and CDR2 FQNNGV come from the germline V gene. The CDR3 coding sequence is TGTGCCAGCAGCTTAGGCGTAAATTTCCCCCCCAATGAGCAGTTCTTC. Protein: CASSLGVNFPPNEQFF. Based on the CDR3 plus reference TRBV11-2 and TRBJ2-1, the full variable domain is EAGVAQSPRYKIIEKRQSVAFWCNPISGHATLYWYQQILGQGPKLLIQFQNNGVVDDSQLPKDRFSAERLKGVDSTLKIQPAKLEDSAVYLCASSLGVNFPPNEQFFGPGTRLTVL.

CDR3 in amino acids: CASSQSGTDDPGYTF. The CDR3, as DNA: TGCGCCAGCAGTCAATCCGGTACAGACGACCCTGGCTACACCTTC. The chain employs TRBV23-1 and TRBJ1-2; D remains ambiguous. TRBV23-1 is an ORF, and what it does is uncertain. The CDR3 length is 15 residues. The ends were cut back, 0 bases at V and 7 bases at J, with 15 bases in the middle.

The chain joins TRBV6-1 to TRBJ1-2; D may be TRBD1 (5 bases). Germline V gene sequence: CDR1 MNHNS, CDR2 SASEGT. This CDR3 is 15 amino acids long. Trimming shortened V by 4 bases and J by 2 bases, and 14 bases separated the two germline ends. The CDR3 region is CASSGWGDGNYGYTF. As DNA, the CDR3 is TGTGCCAGCAGTGGATGGGGGGACGGAAACTATGGCTACACCTTC.

J is TRBJ2-5 and V is TRBV7-8; a possible D gene is TRBD1 (6 bases). Trimming shortened V by 4 bases and J by 1 base, and 13 bases separated the two germline ends. The germline V gene has CDR1 SGHVS and CDR2 FQNEAQ. This CDR3 has 15 residues. The CDR3 spells CASSSGWGPQETQYF. The CDR3, as DNA: TGTGCCAGCAGCTCAGGGTGGGGGCCCCAAGAGACCCAGTACTTC.

CDR3 nucleotide sequence: TGTGCCAGCAGCTGGACACTAGCGGGAGTTAACGAGCAGTACTTC. It is translated as CASSWTLAGVNEQYF. The rearrangement links TRBV13 to TRBJ2-7, with 11 bases matching TRBD2. J gave up 5 bases and V 4 bases, and 7 bases lay outside the gene matches. The germline V gene encodes CDR1 PRHDT and CDR2 FYEKMQ (reference sequence). CDR3 length: 15 residues.

This clone has more than one count but fewer than ten. This rearrangement joins TRBV6-1 to TRBJ2-7; 7 positions agree with TRBD1. Trimming at V came to 0 bases and at J to 3 bases, leaving 2 bases not matched to a gene. CDR3 size: 14 residues. The germline V gene encodes CDR1 MNHNS and CDR2 SASEGT. CDR3 coding DNA: TGTGCCAGCAGTGAAGCGGCAGGGGGCTACGAGCAGTACTTC. Amino acid sequence: CASSEAAGGYEQYF.

The chain joins TRBV7-2 to TRBJ2-7; D is possibly TRBD2 (6 bases). This CDR3 is built from 14 residues. The germline V and J ends were trimmed by 1 base and 3 bases, with 10 bases remaining between them. Germline assignment: CDR1 SGHTA and CDR2 FQGNSA. This CDR3 reads CASSLVAGNYEQYF. CDR3 coding DNA: TGTGCCAGCAGCTTAGTGGCGGGGAACTACGAGCAGTACTTC.

This chain joins TRBV29-1 and TRBJ1-5, with TRBD1 matching over 9 bases. The CDR3 is 14 amino acids. Germline lookup yields CDR1 SQVTM and CDR2 ANQGSEA. The V segment lost 4 bases and the J segment 7 bases; nucleotides outside the gene matches: 8. Here the CDR3 DNA reads TGCAGCGTTGCGGGGGACAGGGTGGGGCAGCCCCAGCATTTT. This translates into CSVAGDRVGQPQHF.

The chain recombines TRBV14 with TRBJ1-3; 10 bases agree with TRBD1. Germline V gene sequence: CDR1 SGHDN, CDR2 FVKESK. The CDR3 consists of 18 residues. With V trimmed by 0 bases and J by 1 base, 6 bases remained unmatched. The chain's CDR3 is CASSQDPGQGRSGNTIYF. The DNA for the CDR3 is TGTGCCAGCAGCCAAGACCCGGGACAGGGGCGATCTGGAAACACCATATATTTT.